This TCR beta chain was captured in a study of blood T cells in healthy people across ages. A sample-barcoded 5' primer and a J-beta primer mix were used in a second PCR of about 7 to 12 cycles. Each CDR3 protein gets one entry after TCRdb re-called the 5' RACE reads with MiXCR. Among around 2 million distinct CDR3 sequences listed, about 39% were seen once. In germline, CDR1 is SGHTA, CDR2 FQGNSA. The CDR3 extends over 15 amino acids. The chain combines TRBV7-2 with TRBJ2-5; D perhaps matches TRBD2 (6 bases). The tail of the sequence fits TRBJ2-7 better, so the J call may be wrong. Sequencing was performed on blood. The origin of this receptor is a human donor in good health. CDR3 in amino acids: CASSPAGGDHYEQYF. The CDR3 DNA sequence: TGTGCCAGCAGCCCCGCTGGAGGGGATCACTACGAGCAGTACTTC.